Below, 19 T cell receptor beta chains from the same sample are listed, as sequenced in a study of T cell responses to AZD1222 COVID-19 vaccine (dated by TCRdb to the early 2020s). What this sample's time point label stands for: about 28 days (+/-7) after the second vaccine dose. The library was generated by the immunoSEQ multiplex PCR assay. Held by TCRdb, this immuneACCESS table contains in-frame sequences only and omits some clones. Under half of the omission traces to an unresolved V gene where checked; the cause of the rest is unknown. Counted in this sample were about 81,000 clones; 90% of them appeared once. The biggest ten clones account for 5.4% of the sample. The specimen was peripheral blood, collected 28 days after the second AZD1222 dose. The receptors derive from an adult who received the AZD1222 COVID-19 vaccine.

The chain couples TRBV7-2 to TRBJ2-7; D perhaps matches TRBD2 (5 bases). V was cut by 10 bases and J by 2 bases, with 18 bases left in between. The CDR3 is 14 amino acids. Germline V gives CDR1 SGHTA, CDR2 FQGNSA. Written as DNA, the CDR3 is TGTGCCACTAGAAGGCCCGGCGGGCCCTACGAGCAGTACTTC. This translates into CATRRPGGPYEQYF.

This clone was seen once. The chain has TRBV6-1 and TRBJ2-1, with 9 bases matching TRBD2. This CDR3 is built from 15 residues. V lost 1 base, J lost 8 bases, and 6 bases stayed unmatched. In germline, CDR1 is MNHNS, CDR2 SASEGT. The CDR3 loop is CASSEDASGVDEQFF. For the CDR3, the DNA is TGTGCCAGCAGTGAAGACGCTAGCGGGGTGGATGAGCAGTTCTTC.

The chain combines TRBV18 with TRBJ1-1; 7 nucleotides line up with TRBD1. The CDR3 sequence is 15 residues long. Germline CDR1 KGHSH, CDR2 LQKENI. V trimming: 4 bases; J trimming: 1 base; junction bases outside the gene matches: 6. The CDR3 is CASSQPPGGNTEAFF. The CDR3 region has the DNA TGTGCCAGCTCACAGCCCCCAGGGGGGAACACTGAAGCTTTCTTT.

This sequence joins TRBV7-2 and TRBJ2-1; the match to TRBD2 covers 10 bases. The CDR3 has 17 amino acids. Germline lookup yields CDR1 SGHTA and CDR2 FQGNSA. V shed 1 base, J shed 4 bases, and the junction held 7 bases outside the gene matches. The CDR3 loop reads CASSLEASGGVYNEQFF. As DNA, the CDR3 is TGTGCCAGCAGCTTAGAGGCTAGCGGGGGTGTTTACAATGAGCAGTTCTTC.

V gene TRBV19 combines with J gene TRBJ2-6; tentatively, D is TRBD2 (5 bases). The V end was cut by 7 bases, the J end by 3 bases, with 10 bases between. The CDR3 covers 14 residues. Germline CDR1 is LNHDA and CDR2 is SQIVND (reference sequence). This CDR3 is CASTFGDGANVLTF. The CDR3 DNA reads TGTGCCAGTACCTTCGGGGATGGGGCCAACGTCCTGACTTTC.

The chain carries TRBV28 and TRBJ1-2; TRBD1 agrees at 7 bases. J was trimmed by 8 bases and V by 11 bases; bases with no gene match: 17. Germline CDR1 reads MDHEN; CDR2 reads SYDVKM. The CDR3 extends over 14 amino acids. For the CDR3, the DNA is TGTGCCGCAGGGTGGCAGGGGGTTCCTTCGGGCTACACCTTC. Its protein is CAAGWQGVPSGYTF.

This clone has only one observation. The rearrangement joins TRBV18 to TRBJ1-6; 8 bases agree with TRBD1. Germline-derived CDR1 and CDR2 are KGHSH and LQKENI. Trimming cost V 3 bases and J 9 bases; bases outside gene matches: 10. The CDR3 sequence is 16 residues long. The CDR3 DNA follows: TGTGCCAGCTCACCCGGGGGGACAGGCCAGGGTTCACCCCTCCACTTT. Protein product: CASSPGGTGQGSPLHF.

The J gene is TRBJ1-1, the V gene TRBV2; D call uncertain. Germline V lookup: CDR1 SNHLY, CDR2 FYNNEI. The V gene lost 3 bases and the J gene lost 1 base, with 6 bases spanning the gap. This CDR3 region has 13 residues. This chain's CDR3 is CASSEEKNTEAFF. The CDR3 bases are TGTGCCAGCAGTGAGGAGAAGAACACTGAAGCTTTCTTT.

This chain uses TRBV7-9 with TRBJ1-5, with 9 bases lining up with TRBD1. CDR1 is SEHNR and CDR2 is FQNEAQ in the germline V gene (reference sequence). The trim removed 0 bases at V and 1 base at J, leaving 7 bases unmatched. The length of the CDR3 is 18 residues. CDR3 nucleotides: TGTGCCAGCAGCTTAGCCGACAGGGGGGTTGGAAGCAATCAGCCCCAGCATTTT. It specifies CASSLADRGVGSNQPQHF.

The V and J genes are TRBV10-1 and TRBJ1-5, with 8 bases fitting TRBD1. The V segment lost 10 bases and the J segment 2 bases; nucleotides outside the gene matches: 4. Germline V gene lookup returns CDR1 WNHNN and CDR2 SYGVQD (reference sequence). This CDR3 is 13 amino acids long. The CDR3 sequence is CATSTGGNQPQHF. CDR3 DNA: TGCGCCACCTCGACAGGGGGCAATCAGCCCCAGCATTTT.

In regard to this clone: Other DNA sequences of this sample code for an identical CDR3. The V call is TRBV28, the J call TRBJ1-1; D is uncertain. The CDR3 loop spans 11 amino acids. Germline CDR1 and CDR2: MDHEN and SYDVKM. V was trimmed by 3 bases and J by 4 bases, leaving 3 bases between them. The DNA for the CDR3 is TGTGCCAGCAGTTTGGGCACTGAAGCTTTCTTT. The encoded protein is CASSLGTEAFF.

The rearrangement joins TRBV10-3 to TRBJ1-2, with TRBD1 matching 9 bases. This CDR3 contains 14 residues. The V gene's germline CDR1 is ENHRY and CDR2 SYGVKD. V lost 2 bases to trimming and J lost 3 bases; unmatched junction nucleotides: 1. This chain's CDR3 is CAISETGGDYGYTF. In DNA form, the CDR3 reads TGTGCCATCAGTGAGACAGGGGGCGACTATGGCTACACCTTC.

The chain joins TRBV6-6 to TRBJ1-6; tentatively, D is TRBD1 (5 bases). The CDR3 consists of 16 residues. Germline V CDR1 and CDR2: MNHNY, SVGAGI (reference sequence). V lost 5 bases, J lost 6 bases, and 17 bases lay in between. Here the CDR3 reads CASSRLARDGNSPLHF. DNA of the CDR3: TGTGCCAGCAGTCGACTAGCCAGGGATGGTAATTCACCCCTCCACTTT.

The genes are TRBV6-5 and TRBJ1-6; 7 nucleotides line up with TRBD1. The CDR3 covers 15 residues. CDR1 is MNHEY, CDR2 SVGAGI, per germline. Trimming took 6 bases from V and 9 from J; bases not matched to a gene: 11. CDR3 sequence reads: CASSPGRGNSSPLHF. The DNA for the CDR3 is TGTGCCAGCAGCCCCGGCAGGGGGAACAGTTCACCCCTCCACTTT.

The chain couples TRBV5-8 to TRBJ2-7, with unresolved D. Germline loops: CDR1 SGHTS, CDR2 YDEGEE. CDR3 size: 12 residues. V was trimmed by 7 bases and J by 0 bases, leaving 8 bases between them. The CDR3 region has the DNA TGTGCCAGCGTGGGATACTCCTACGAGCAGTACTTC. It encodes CASVGYSYEQYF.

The chain links TRBV5-6 to TRBJ1-1, with D hard to call. This CDR3 has 11 residues. V lost 7 bases to trimming and J lost 3 bases, with 7 bases between them. The germline CDR1 and CDR2 sequences are SGHDT and YYEEEE. Written as DNA, the CDR3 is TGTGCCAGCTCCCTGGACACTGAAGCTTTCTTT. It codes for CASSLDTEAFF.

The chain couples TRBV30 to TRBJ1-1; no clear D gene. CDR1 is GTSNPN and CDR2 is SVGIG in the germline V gene (reference sequence). This CDR3 region has 12 residues. Deletions cut 8 bases from V and 6 bases from J, with 16 bases between. The CDR3 here is CAGRTGLAEAFF. CDR3 DNA: TGTGCCGGAAGGACGGGTTTGGCTGAAGCTTTCTTT.

The CDR3 nucleotides read TGTGCCATCAGTGAGACAACCGGGACAGGGATAGACTATGGCTACACCTTC. This translates into CAISETTGTGIDYGYTF. The rearrangement joins TRBV10-3 to TRBJ1-2, with 9 bases that match TRBD1. J was trimmed by 3 bases and V by 2 bases; bases with no gene match: 10. This CDR3 has 17 residues. Per the germline V gene, CDR1 is ENHRY and CDR2 is SYGVKD.

J is TRBJ1-4 and V is TRBV30; 8 bases agree with TRBD1. The trim removed 4 bases at V and 11 bases at J, leaving 18 bases unmatched. This CDR3 comprises 16 residues. Germline V gene data show CDR1 as GTSNPN and CDR2 as SVGIG (reference sequence). CDR3 residues: CAWMMSPGGASGKLFF. CDR3 in DNA: TGTGCCTGGATGATGTCCCCAGGGGGCGCATCAGGCAAACTGTTTTTT. Filled out from reference TRBV30 and TRBJ1-4, the complete variable domain reads SQTIHQWPATLVQPVGSPLSLECTVEGTSNPNLYWYRQAAGRGLQLLFYSVGIGQISSEVPQNLSASRPQDRQFILSSKKLLLSDSGFYLCAWMMSPGGASGKLFFGSGTQLSVL.